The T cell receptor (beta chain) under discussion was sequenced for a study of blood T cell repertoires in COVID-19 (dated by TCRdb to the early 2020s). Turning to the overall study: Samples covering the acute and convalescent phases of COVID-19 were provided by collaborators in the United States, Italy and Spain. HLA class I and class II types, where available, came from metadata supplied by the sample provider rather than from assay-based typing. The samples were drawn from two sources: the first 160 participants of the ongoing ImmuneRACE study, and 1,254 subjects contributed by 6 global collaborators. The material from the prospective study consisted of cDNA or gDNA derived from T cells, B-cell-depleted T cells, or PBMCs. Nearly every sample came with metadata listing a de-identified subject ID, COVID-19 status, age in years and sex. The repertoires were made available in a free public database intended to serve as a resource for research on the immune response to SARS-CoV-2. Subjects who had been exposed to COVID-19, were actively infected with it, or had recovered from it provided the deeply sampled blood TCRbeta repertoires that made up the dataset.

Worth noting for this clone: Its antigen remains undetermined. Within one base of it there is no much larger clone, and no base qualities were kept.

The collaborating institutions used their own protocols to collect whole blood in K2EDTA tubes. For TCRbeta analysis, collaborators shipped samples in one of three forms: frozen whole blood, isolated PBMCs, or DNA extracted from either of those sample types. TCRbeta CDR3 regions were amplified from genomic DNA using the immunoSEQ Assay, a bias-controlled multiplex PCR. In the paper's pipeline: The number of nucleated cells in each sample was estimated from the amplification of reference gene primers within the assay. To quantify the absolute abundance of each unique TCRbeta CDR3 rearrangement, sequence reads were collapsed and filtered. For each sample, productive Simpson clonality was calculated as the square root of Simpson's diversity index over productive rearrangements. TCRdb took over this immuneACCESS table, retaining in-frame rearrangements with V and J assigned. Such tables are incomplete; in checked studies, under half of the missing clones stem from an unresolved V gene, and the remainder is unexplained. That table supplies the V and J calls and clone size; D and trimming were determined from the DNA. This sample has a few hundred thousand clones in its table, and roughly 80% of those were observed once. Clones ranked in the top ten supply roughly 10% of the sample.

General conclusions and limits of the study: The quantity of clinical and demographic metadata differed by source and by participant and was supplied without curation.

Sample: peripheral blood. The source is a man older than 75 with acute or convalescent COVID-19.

The CDR3 region: CASSDRGSVGNTIYF. The sequenced DNA: TGTGCCAGCAGTGACAGGGGGTCCGTAGGAAACACCATATATTTT. Recombination linked TRBV2 to TRBJ1-3; 7 bases in the middle match TRBD1. The CDR3 runs 15 residues from the cysteine to the phenylalanine. The entry retains the CDR3 DNA only, 45 bases that are in frame from base 1. From a lookup of the germline V gene, CDR1 and CDR2 are SNHLY and FYNNEI. Relative to germline, V is missing 3 bases and J is missing 4 bases, with 6 bases of the junction outside any gene match. The full variable domain, with segments outside the CDR3 supplied by the reference TRBV2 and TRBJ1-3 proteins, appears as EPEVTQTPSHQVTQMGQEVILRCVPISNHLYFYWYRQILGQKVEFLVSFYNNEISEKSEIFDDQFSVERPDGSNFTLKIRSTKLEDSAMYFCASSDRGSVGNTIYFGEGSWLTVV.